The 32 T cell receptor beta chains presented below share a single source sample, sequenced in a study of graft-versus-host responses after intestinal transplantation. Generated by immunoSEQ multiplex PCR, the TCRdb table keeps only in-frame clones and is missing some. The sample shows about 61,000 clones, 85% to 95% of them seen only once. For these TCRs, the target antigens are not known. The sequencing used unstimulated CD4+ T cells sorted from spleen or lymph node cells, collected before transplant. The origin of the receptors is a human donor who was the organ donor for an intestinal transplant.

V gene TRBV6-5 combines with J gene TRBJ2-7; possibly TRBD2 for D (6 bases). This CDR3 is 16 amino acids long. The V and J ends lost 2 bases and 9 bases respectively, with 23 bases between them. From germline, CDR1 is MNHEY and CDR2 SVGAGI. CDR3 region: CASSYGAGTFFPPQYF. DNA for the CDR3: TGTGCCAGCAGTTACGGGGCCGGGACTTTTTTTCCCCCGCAGTACTTC.

The rearrangement joins TRBV18 to TRBJ2-3; D could derive from TRBD1 or TRBD2 (5 bases each). CDR3 length: 15 amino acids. Germline CDR1 and CDR2: KGHSH and LQKENI. Deletions cut 3 bases from V and 4 bases from J, with 14 bases between. The CDR3 DNA reads as TGTGCCAGCTCACCTCGGAGAGGGGTCGCAGATACGCAGTATTTT. Protein: CASSPRRGVADTQYF.

This sequence joins TRBV19 and TRBJ1-5; 7 bases fit TRBD1. Germline loops: CDR1 LNHDA, CDR2 SQIVND (reference sequence). The CDR3 extends over 15 amino acids. V was clipped by 5 bases and J by 6 bases; unmatched bases: 10. The CDR3 here is CASSSRDSRAQPQHF. The CDR3 nucleotides are TGTGCCAGTAGTTCCCGGGACAGTCGCGCTCAGCCCCAGCATTTT.

The rearrangement uses TRBV30 and TRBJ2-1, with TRBD2 as a possible D gene (6 bases). CDR1 is GTSNPN and CDR2 is SVGIG in the germline V gene (reference sequence). The CDR3 totals 14 residues. V was pared by 0 bases and J by 4 bases, with 10 bases between. For the CDR3, the DNA is TGTGCCTGGAGTGTGGGGGGAACGTACAATGAGCAGTTCTTC. Translation: CAWSVGGTYNEQFF. Full variable domain (outside the CDR3, taken from reference TRBV30 and TRBJ2-1): SQTIHQWPATLVQPVGSPLSLECTVEGTSNPNLYWYRQAAGRGLQLLFYSVGIGQISSEVPQNLSASRPQDRQFILSSKKLLLSDSGFYLCAWSVGGTYNEQFFGPGTRLTVL.

V gene TRBV19 combines with J gene TRBJ2-7; a weak D match, TRBD1 (6 bases). The germline V and J ends were trimmed by 9 bases and 0 bases, with 21 bases remaining between them. Germline V gene data show CDR1 as LNHDA and CDR2 as SQIVND (reference sequence). The CDR3 is 16 residues long. The CDR3 nucleotides are TGTGCCAGCCGCCCCAACAGGGTATCGGCCTCCTACGAGCAGTACTTC. It translates to CASRPNRVSASYEQYF.

The chain couples TRBV7-3 to TRBJ2-2; the D gene is possibly TRBD1 (5 bases). The CDR3 has 16 amino acids. V was trimmed by 2 bases and J by 7 bases, leaving 17 bases between them. Germline V gene lookup returns CDR1 SGHTA and CDR2 FQGTGA. DNA of the CDR3: TGTGCCAGCAGCTTAGTGGCAGGGAAAAGGGTCGGGGAGCTGTTTTTT. This sequence encodes CASSLVAGKRVGELFF.

The J gene is TRBJ2-5, the V gene TRBV10-3; D is unclear. This CDR3 has 16 residues. V was pared by 3 bases and J by 1 base, with 15 bases between. Germline V CDR1 and CDR2: ENHRY, SYGVKD. CDR3 protein: CAISDGPGGAQETQYF. In DNA form, the CDR3 reads TGTGCCATCAGTGATGGACCTGGTGGAGCCCAAGAGACCCAGTACTTC.

The chain uses TRBV19 and TRBJ1-1; D not resolved. CDR1 LNHDA and CDR2 SQIVND come from the germline V gene (reference sequence). CDR3 length equals 13 residues. V lost 2 bases, J lost 1 base, and 5 bases lay in between. Here the CDR3 reads CASSIMANTEAFF. The CDR3 DNA follows: TGTGCCAGTAGTATAATGGCGAACACTGAAGCTTTCTTT.

The J gene is TRBJ2-3, the V gene TRBV9, with D hard to call. From germline, CDR1 is SGDLS and CDR2 YYNGEE. V gave up 0 bases and J gave up 2 bases, with 7 bases separating them. This CDR3 region has 14 residues. CDR3 in amino acids: CASSVEHSTDTQYF. The CDR3, as DNA: TGTGCCAGCAGCGTAGAGCACTCCACAGATACGCAGTATTTT.

This clone was detected only once. This chain connects TRBV5-8 to TRBJ2-2, with a weak D call TRBD1 (5 bases). The germline CDR1 and CDR2 sequences are SGHTS and YDEGEE. Trimming pared 6 bases from V and 1 base from J, leaving 10 bases between. The CDR3 totals 14 residues. CDR3 sequence reads: CASNPGQNTGELFF. The CDR3 bases are TGTGCCAGCAACCCCGGACAGAACACCGGGGAGCTGTTTTTT.

The J gene is TRBJ1-2, the V gene TRBV6-1, with D hard to call. The length of the CDR3 is 11 residues. Germline lookup yields CDR1 MNHNS and CDR2 SASEGT. V shed 9 bases and J shed 1 base, with 6 bases lying between them. The CDR3 protein is CARISNYGYTF. Here the CDR3 DNA reads TGTGCCAGGATCAGTAACTATGGCTACACCTTC.

This sequence joins TRBV5-4 and TRBJ1-2; D is unclear. Trimming removed 0 bases at V and 4 bases at J, with 10 bases between. This CDR3 contains 14 residues. CDR1 SGHNT and CDR2 YYREEE come from the germline V gene (reference sequence). Here the CDR3 reads CASSLDSRLYGYTF. Written as DNA, the CDR3 is TGTGCCAGCAGCTTGGACAGCCGCCTCTATGGCTACACCTTC.

V gene TRBV14 combines with J gene TRBJ2-3; 8 bases agree with TRBD2. This CDR3 contains 18 residues. The V segment lost 0 bases and the J segment 3 bases; nucleotides outside the gene matches: 11. The V gene's germline CDR1 is SGHDN and CDR2 FVKESK. The CDR3 loop reads CASSQEGGAGGTTDTQYF. CDR3 nucleotides: TGTGCCAGCAGCCAAGAAGGAGGGGCGGGGGGCACGACAGATACGCAGTATTTT.

The chain combines TRBV5-4 with TRBJ1-2, with 7 bases identical to TRBD1. CDR3 length equals 13 residues. CDR1 SGHNT and CDR2 YYREEE come from the germline V gene (reference sequence). Germline trimming cut 3 bases from V and 4 bases from J; bases unmatched to any gene: 3. In DNA form, the CDR3 reads TGTGCCAGCAGCTCCGGGACAGTCTATGGCTACACCTTC. This codes for CASSSGTVYGYTF.

The rearrangement joins TRBV19 to TRBJ1-5, with D possibly TRBD1 on 5 matching bases. Germline V lookup: CDR1 LNHDA, CDR2 SQIVND (reference sequence). Trimming pared 4 bases from V and 9 bases from J, leaving 16 bases between. The CDR3 covers 14 residues. The CDR3 region has the DNA TGTGCCAGTAGTACCCCCCGGGGGTTAGGGCCCCAGCATTTT. It is translated as CASSTPRGLGPQHF.

The rearrangement uses TRBV5-4 and TRBJ1-4; 8 bases match TRBD1. J was trimmed by 7 bases and V by 1 base; bases with no gene match: 6. CDR1 is SGHNT and CDR2 is YYREEE in the germline V gene (reference sequence). The CDR3 has 15 amino acids. CDR3 loop: CASSLTQGGGEKLFF. CDR3 sequence (DNA): TGTGCCAGCAGCTTGACACAGGGGGGAGGTGAAAAACTGTTTTTT.

V usage is TRBV6-5 and J usage is TRBJ1-2, with D perhaps TRBD1 (6 bases). Trimming stripped 5 bases from V and 7 bases from J, with 14 bases between. The length of the CDR3 is 13 residues. The germline CDR1 and CDR2 sequences are MNHEY and SVGAGI. This CDR3 reads CASSLNRDTGYTF. The CDR3 DNA is TGTGCCAGCAGTCTAAACCGGGACACTGGCTACACCTTC.

The rearrangement joins TRBV7-2 to TRBJ2-5; D gene unclear. The CDR3 has 16 amino acids. Germline loops: CDR1 SGHTA, CDR2 FQGNSA. Deletions cut 1 base from V and 1 base from J, with 13 bases between. CDR3 in amino acids: CASSLVPVAFQETQYF. The CDR3 DNA follows: TGTGCCAGCAGCTTAGTCCCGGTAGCTTTCCAAGAGACCCAGTACTTC.

The chain uses TRBV6-1 and TRBJ1-2; TRBD1 matches at 7 bases. The germline V gene encodes CDR1 MNHNS and CDR2 SASEGT. The trim removed 5 bases at V and 7 bases at J, leaving 13 bases unmatched. The length of the CDR3 is 15 residues. The CDR3 protein is CASSQSTGWRIGYTF. The CDR3 nucleotides are TGTGCCAGCAGTCAATCGACAGGGTGGAGGATTGGCTACACCTTC.

The chain joins TRBV19 to TRBJ1-2; 8 bases fit TRBD1. Looked up from germline, CDR1 is LNHDA and CDR2 is SQIVND (reference sequence). The CDR3 is made up of 14 amino acids. J was trimmed by 2 bases and V by 1 base; bases with no gene match: 0. CDR3 in amino acids: CASSIGTGNYGYTF. CDR3 nucleotides: TGTGCCAGTAGTATAGGGACAGGGAACTATGGCTACACCTTC.

The V and J genes are TRBV29-1 and TRBJ1-2, with TRBD1 as a possible D gene (6 bases). V lost 5 bases and J lost 2, with 18 bases in between. This CDR3 contains 15 residues. Germline CDR1 SQVTM, CDR2 ANQGSEA. CDR3: CSVSKSLTGNYGYTF. Here the CDR3 DNA reads TGCAGCGTTTCCAAATCACTAACAGGGAACTATGGCTACACCTTC.

CDR3 coding DNA: TGTGCCAGCTCACCACTGGGACAGGCCCCATCTGGGGAACAGTTCTTC. As protein: CASSPLGQAPSGEQFF. This chain joins TRBV18 and TRBJ2-1; 8 bases align to TRBD1. Germline CDR1 reads KGHSH; CDR2 reads LQKENI. CDR3 length equals 16 residues. The junction had 15 bases not matched to a gene; V was cut back by 1 base and J by 13 bases.

The rearrangement uses TRBV6-1 and TRBJ2-3, with TRBD2 matching 11 bases. Germline loops: CDR1 MNHNS, CDR2 SASEGT. Trimming removed 4 bases from V and 1 base from J; junction bases left unmatched: 7. CDR3 length equals 17 residues. The CDR3 is CASSGLAGGHRTDTQYF. Written as DNA, the CDR3 is TGTGCCAGCAGTGGATTAGCGGGGGGGCATCGCACAGATACGCAGTATTTT.

This clone was seen only a few times. The chain joins TRBV4-3 to TRBJ1-4; 9 bases match TRBD1. The V gene end was trimmed by 3 bases and the J gene end by 10 bases; junction bases not matched to a gene: 9. The CDR3 sequence is 15 residues long. Germline lookup yields CDR1 LGHNA and CDR2 YSLEER. The CDR3 loop reads CASSHSDRGRGKLFF. The CDR3 DNA is TGCGCCAGCAGCCACTCCGACAGGGGGAGGGGAAAACTGTTTTTT.

This chain links TRBV6-6 with TRBJ1-5, with TRBD1 matching 7 bases. This CDR3 contains 13 residues. V was pared by 5 bases and J by 9 bases, with 7 bases of the junction left unmatched. Germline CDR1 is MNHNY and CDR2 is SVGAGI (reference sequence). As DNA, the CDR3 is TGTGCCAGCAGTAGACAGGGAGGGCTGCCCCAGCATTTT. Translation: CASSRQGGLPQHF.

The table lists this clone with a few counts. The V gene is TRBV5-1, the J gene TRBJ2-3, with 7 bases matching TRBD1. This CDR3 is 14 amino acids long. The germline V gene encodes CDR1 SGHRS and CDR2 YFSETQ. V lost 5 bases and J lost 0; bases outside the gene matches: 3. The CDR3 coding sequence is TGCGCCAGCAGGAGGGGGCTTAGCACAGATACGCAGTATTTT. Encoded protein: CASRRGLSTDTQYF.

The V gene is TRBV6-5, the J gene TRBJ2-7; D remains ambiguous. Per the germline V gene, CDR1 is MNHEY and CDR2 is SVGAGI. The CDR3 extends over 14 amino acids. V lost 3 bases and J 0 bases, leaving 9 bases between the germline ends. The CDR3 loop is CASSYYAYSYEQYF. As DNA, the CDR3 is TGTGCCAGCAGTTATTACGCCTACTCCTACGAGCAGTACTTC.

V gene TRBV6-4 combines with J gene TRBJ2-3; D may correspond to TRBD1 or TRBD2 (5 bases each). The V end was cut by 3 bases, the J end by 4 bases, with 11 bases between. There are 14 residues in the CDR3. Germline values: CDR1 MRHNA, CDR2 SNTAGT. This CDR3 reads CASSEGASSDTQYF. The CDR3 coding sequence is TGTGCCAGCAGTGAAGGGGCTAGCTCAGATACGCAGTATTTT.

CDR3 region: CASSTDREETQYF. The DNA of the CDR3 is TGTGCCAGTAGTACGGACAGGGAAGAGACCCAGTACTTC. The chain is built from TRBV19 and TRBJ2-5; 8 bases line up with TRBD1. CDR3 length: 13 amino acids. Looked up from germline, CDR1 is LNHDA and CDR2 is SQIVND (reference sequence). Germline trimming cut 4 bases from V and 3 bases from J; bases unmatched to any gene: 1.

The chain links TRBV7-8 to TRBJ2-3; 14 positions match TRBD2. This CDR3 region has 19 residues. CDR1 and CDR2 from the germline V gene are SGHVS and FQNEAQ. J lost 2 bases, V lost 4 bases, and 11 bases had no gene match. The CDR3 DNA sequence: TGTGCCAGCAGCTCGACACCAAGACTAGCGGGGGGGAACACAGATACGCAGTATTTT. This codes for CASSSTPRLAGGNTDTQYF.

The chain is built from TRBV9 and TRBJ1-2; TRBD1 matches 7 bases. V dropped 0 bases and J dropped 3; count of bases not matched to a gene: 8. CDR3 size: 16 residues. Germline-derived CDR1 and CDR2 are SGDLS and YYNGEE. The CDR3 bases are TGTGCCAGCAGCGTAGATTCGGGACAGACTTACTATGGCTACACCTTC. As protein: CASSVDSGQTYYGYTF. The full variable domain, with the rest looked up from reference TRBV9 and TRBJ1-2, is DSGVTQTPKHLITATGQRVTLRCSPRSGDLSVYWYQQSLDQGLQFLIQYYNGEERAKGNILERFSAQQFPDLHSELNLSSLELGDSALYFCASSVDSGQTYYGYTFGSGTRLTVV.

This sequence joins TRBV7-9 and TRBJ1-4, with a weak D call TRBD1 (6 bases). Germline lookup yields CDR1 SEHNR and CDR2 FQNEAQ (reference sequence). The CDR3 sequence is 16 residues long. Trimming took off 5 bases at V and 4 bases at J, with 17 bases between the two ends. CDR3 bases: TGTGCCAGCAGCCGTACACAGGGAGTTAGTAATGAAAAACTGTTTTTT. It yields the protein CASSRTQGVSNEKLFF.